The present T cell receptor beta chain was sequenced within a study of shared clonotypes between healthy human individuals. The germline V and J ends were trimmed by 0 bases and 6 bases, with 8 bases remaining between them. The CDR3 length is 13 residues. From germline, CDR1 is SGHRS and CDR2 YFSETQ. In the naive CD8 group, cells lacked CD45RO and were positively selected for CCR7, so terminally differentiated effector memory CD45RA+ cells were left out. The sorted-subset replicate PCRs were given around 0.2 ug DNA, which is 25,000 to 35,000 T cell genomes. The method was immunoSEQ multiplex PCR; TCRdb's version includes in-frame clones alone and lacks a portion of them. Found here are some 2 million clones, about 95% of them singletons; the top ten hold around 1%.

The sequenced sample consisted of naive CD8+ T cells sorted from blood. The gene calls are TRBV5-1 and TRBJ2-3, with D unclear. This receptor was identified in a man younger than 35 in good health. The CDR3 nucleotides read TGCGCCAGCAGCTTGGGATCTGACGATACGCAGTATTTT. It translates to CASSLGSDDTQYF.